This T cell receptor beta chain was sequenced in a study of cytotoxic CD8 clonotypes in ibrutinib-treated CLL. Study as a whole: Investigators collected response samples after a median around 12 months of treatment, range 6 to 36. Productive templates per sample averaged almost 260,000; productive rearrangements, 94,082.

Sequenced by immunoSEQ multiplex PCR; TCRdb stores in-frame clones only, minus some. The repertoire consists of tens of thousands of clones, with roughly 54% occurring once and the leading ten covering about 24%. The CDR3 is 14 amino acids. V shed 4 bases, J shed 5 bases, and the junction held 6 bases outside the gene matches. Per the germline V gene, CDR1 is SGHRS and CDR2 is YFSETQ. The gene calls are TRBV5-1 and TRBJ1-5, with 7 bases aligning to TRBD1. This clonotype was obtained from a human donor with chronic lymphocytic leukemia. The sequencing here drew on PBMCs, taken at disease progression, from a patient treated with ibrutinib. In DNA form, the CDR3 reads TGCGCCAGCAGCACCGGCAGGGGGGATCAGCCCCAGCATTTT. Protein sequence: CASSTGRGDQPQHF.